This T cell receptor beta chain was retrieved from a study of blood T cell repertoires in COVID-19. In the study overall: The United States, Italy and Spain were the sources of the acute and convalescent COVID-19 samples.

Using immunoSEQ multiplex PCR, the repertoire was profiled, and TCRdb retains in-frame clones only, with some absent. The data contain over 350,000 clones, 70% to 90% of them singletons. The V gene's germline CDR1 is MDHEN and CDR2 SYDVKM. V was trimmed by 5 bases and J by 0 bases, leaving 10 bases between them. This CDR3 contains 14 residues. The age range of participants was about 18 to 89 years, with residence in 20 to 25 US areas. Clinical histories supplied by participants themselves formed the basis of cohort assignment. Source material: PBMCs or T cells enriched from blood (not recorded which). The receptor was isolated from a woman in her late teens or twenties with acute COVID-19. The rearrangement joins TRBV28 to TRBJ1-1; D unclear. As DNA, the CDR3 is TGTGCCAGCAGTCCACTACTTATGAACACTGAAGCTTTCTTT. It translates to CASSPLLMNTEAFF.